The T cell receptor (beta chain) described here comes from a study of blood T cell repertoires in COVID-19. The V end lost 8 bases, the J end lost 3 bases, and 13 bases lay between the germline ends. The CDR3 totals 14 residues. The germline gives CDR1 SNHLY, CDR2 FYNNEI. The method was immunoSEQ multiplex PCR; TCRdb's version includes in-frame clones alone and lacks a portion of them. This sample carries fewer than 300,000 clones, about 90% of them seen once, and the ten largest clones take approximately 1.6%. This clone was recorded only once. The sample consisted of peripheral blood. The receptor comes from a woman aged 40 to 55 who had recovered from COVID-19. The rearrangement uses TRBV2 and TRBJ2-2, with D tentatively TRBD1 (6 bases). The CDR3: CASSTGFYTGELFF. CDR3 coding DNA: TGTGCCAGCTCAACAGGGTTCTACACCGGGGAGCTGTTTTTT.